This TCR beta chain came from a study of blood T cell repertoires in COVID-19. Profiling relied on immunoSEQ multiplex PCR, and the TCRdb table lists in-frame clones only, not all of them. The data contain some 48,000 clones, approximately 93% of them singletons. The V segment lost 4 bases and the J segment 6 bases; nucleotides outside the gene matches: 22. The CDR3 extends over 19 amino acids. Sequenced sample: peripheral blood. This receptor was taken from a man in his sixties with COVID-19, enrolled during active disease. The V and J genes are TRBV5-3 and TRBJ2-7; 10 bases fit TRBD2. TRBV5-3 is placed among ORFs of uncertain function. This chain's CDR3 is CARSHTKLVLAGAQLEQYF. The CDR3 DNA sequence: TGTGCCAGAAGCCATACGAAGTTAGTTCTAGCGGGAGCCCAGCTCGAGCAGTACTTC.